What follows describes a single TCR beta chain. This entry comes from a study of blood T cell repertoires in COVID-19. The trim removed 4 bases at V and 9 bases at J, leaving 6 bases unmatched. Looked up from germline, CDR1 is SEHNR and CDR2 is FQNEAQ (reference sequence). CDR3 length: 13 residues. Authors' analysis steps: Amplification from reference gene primers served as the basis for estimated nucleated cell counts. Sequencing was performed with immunoSEQ multiplex PCR; in TCRdb, only in-frame clones are kept and a portion is missing. That table supplies the V and J calls and clone size; D and trimming were determined from the DNA. This table holds about 320,000 clones, about four fifths found once.

Sequencing used peripheral blood. The TCR sequence derives from a woman aged 45 to 65 with acute or convalescent COVID-19. This sequence joins TRBV7-9 and TRBJ2-1; 7 bases align to TRBD1. The CDR3 bases are TGTGCCAGCAGCTCCGGGACAGTCGGTGAGCAGTTCTTC. As protein: CASSSGTVGEQFF.